These T cell receptor beta chains were read from a single sample in a study of spatial heterogeneity in lung cancer. TCRdb passed the 5' RACE reads through MiXCR, listing each CDR3 protein once. Seen here are 80,000 to 95,000 distinct CDR3 sequences, about 9.4% observed once, and the top ten hold less than 8.5%. Sequencing was performed on PBMCs, taken at surgery. These receptors originate from a male donor with early-stage non-small cell lung cancer. CDR3s include the opening cysteine and the closing phenylalanine or tryptophan.

j_call v_call cdr3_aa
TRBJ2-1 TRBV29-1 CSVEDQREAYEQFF
TRBJ2-6 TRBV2 CARLQPSGANVLTF
TRBJ2-3 TRBV7-2 CASSWAGPTDTQYF
TRBJ2-1 TRBV29-1 CSALPGAEQFF
TRBJ2-4 TRBV28 CASSLKSKNIQYF
TRBJ1-1 TRBV20-1 CSASQGAPNRGAFF
TRBJ2-1 TRBV5-1 CASSSLTSGNEQFF
TRBJ2-3 TRBV15 CATGTGTSRRDTQYF
TRBJ1-4 TRBV5-1 CASSLEAGANEKLFF
TRBJ2-3 TRBV3-1 CASSQDAGRTDTQYF
TRBJ2-7 TRBV20-1 CSATPLLAGEYEQYF
TRBJ2-5 TRBV5-1 CASSHPRGFETQYF
TRBJ2-2 TRBV3-1 CASSQVRSGSSGELFF
TRBJ2-1 TRBV30 CAWSVPGYNEQFF
TRBJ2-5 TRBV7-2 CASSLVRGLETQYF
TRBJ1-1 TRBV5-1 CASSLEPGQMNTEAFF